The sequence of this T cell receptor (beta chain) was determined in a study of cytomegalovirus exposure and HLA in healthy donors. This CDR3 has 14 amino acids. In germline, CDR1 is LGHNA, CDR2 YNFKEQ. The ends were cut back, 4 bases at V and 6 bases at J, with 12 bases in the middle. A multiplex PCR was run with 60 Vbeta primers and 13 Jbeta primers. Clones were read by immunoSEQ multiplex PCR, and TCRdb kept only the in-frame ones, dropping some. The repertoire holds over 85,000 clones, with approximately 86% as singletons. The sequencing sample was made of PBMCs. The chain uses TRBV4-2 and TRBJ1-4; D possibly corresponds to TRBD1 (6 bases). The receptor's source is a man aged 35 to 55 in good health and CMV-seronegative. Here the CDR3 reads CASSRRGGDEKLFF. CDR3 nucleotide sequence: TGTGCCAGCAGCCGCAGAGGGGGTGATGAAAAACTGTTTTTT.